This T cell receptor (beta chain) was recovered during a study of blood T cell repertoires in COVID-19. Study-wide background: The cDNA or gDNA used as material had been derived from T cells, B-cell-depleted T cells, or PBMCs.

Germline V gene data show CDR1 as MDHEN and CDR2 as SYDVKM. CDR3 length: 15 residues. V was clipped by 6 bases and J by 5 bases; unmatched bases: 8. Per the authors' pipeline: Amplification of reference gene primers provided the estimated nucleated cell counts. The repertoire was sequenced with immunoSEQ multiplex PCR; TCRdb's copy has only in-frame clones and lacks some. Clonal size and the V and J genes are those of that table, whereas D and trimming came from the DNA. The data show around 100,000 clones, over 80% seen once. The TCR originated in a man aged 50 or older with active COVID-19. Source material: peripheral blood. V gene TRBV28 combines with J gene TRBJ2-1; TRBD1 matches at 9 bases. CDR3 DNA sequence: TGTGCCAGCAGGCTACAGGGGGCTGGAAACAATGAGCAGTTCTTC. Translated: CASRLQGAGNNEQFF.